This T cell receptor beta chain was found in a study of post-analysis software for immune sequencing data. Study at large: Disease trajectories encompassed relapsing-remitting, secondary progressive and progressive-relapsing multiple sclerosis.

Incorporated into the TCR beta cDNA libraries were unique molecular identifiers, which served to reduce PCR and sequencing biases. Input of roughly 1 to 11 million T cells yielded a few hundred thousand cDNA molecules. TCRdb reprocessed the PCR reads with MiXCR, giving one entry per CDR3 protein. Of about 400,000 distinct CDR3 sequences listed, around a third are singletons. The CDR3 loop spans 13 amino acids. V gave up 0 bases and J gave up 4 bases, with 7 bases separating them. Germline CDR1 and CDR2: DFQATT and SNEGSKA (reference sequence). In the case of this clonotype: The target antigen is unknown.

Study findings and constraints: There were several TRBV segments more frequent in patients than controls, and TRBV5-6, TRBV5-1 and TRBV20-1 were among them.

This TCR derives from a girl aged 10 to 17 with multiple sclerosis. Sequenced: blood. The chain has TRBV20-1 and TRBJ2-1; the D gene is possibly TRBD1 (5 bases). CDR3 DNA: TGCAGTGCTAGAGATAAGGGGTACAATGAGCAGTTCTTC. Protein product: CSARDKGYNEQFF.